A single sample gave rise to the 14 T cell receptor beta chains below, sequenced in a study of blood T cell repertoires in COVID-19. Generated by immunoSEQ multiplex PCR, the TCRdb table keeps only in-frame clones and is missing some. The sample has about 380,000 clones; around nine tenths are singletons. Sequences were obtained from PBMCs or T cells enriched from blood (not recorded which). The receptors come from a woman under 30 who had recovered from COVID-19.

The chain couples TRBV28 to TRBJ1-1; D is ambiguous. Germline CDR1 reads MDHEN; CDR2 reads SYDVKM. This CDR3 has 14 amino acids. The V end lost 2 bases, the J end lost 4 bases, and 11 bases lay between the germline ends. The CDR3, as DNA: TGTGCCAGCAGTTTAAATCACCGCGGCACTGAAGCTTTCTTT. It codes for CASSLNHRGTEAFF.

This clone was counted only a few times. The chain joins TRBV5-1 to TRBJ1-3; TRBD1 agrees at 9 bases. Trimming took 4 bases from V and 4 from J; bases not matched to a gene: 3. Germline-derived CDR1 and CDR2 are SGHRS and YFSETQ. The CDR3 has 14 residues. This CDR3 is CASSGGTGGNTIYF. The CDR3 DNA is TGCGCCAGCAGCGGAGGGACAGGGGGAAACACCATATATTTT.

The rearrangement uses TRBV9 and TRBJ1-2; 9 bases map to TRBD1. Per germline, CDR1 SGDLS and CDR2 YYNGEE. The CDR3 length is 14 residues. V trimming: 4 bases; J trimming: 6 bases; junction bases outside the gene matches: 7. CDR3 nucleotides: TGTGCCAGCAGCACCCGGACAGGGGCCCATGGCTACACCTTC. Protein sequence: CASSTRTGAHGYTF. Using reference TRBV9 and TRBJ1-2 for the parts outside the CDR3, the full variable domain is DSGVTQTPKHLITATGQRVTLRCSPRSGDLSVYWYQQSLDQGLQFLIQYYNGEERAKGNILERFSAQQFPDLHSELNLSSLELGDSALYFCASSTRTGAHGYTFGSGTRLTVV.

The chain links TRBV7-2 to TRBJ1-1; perhaps TRBD1 as D (6 bases). Germline V CDR1 and CDR2: SGHTA, FQGNSA. The V end lost 5 bases, the J end lost 7 bases, and 17 bases lay between the germline ends. The CDR3 loop spans 14 amino acids. In nucleotides, the CDR3 is TGTGCCAGCAGCCAAGCGGGACAAGGGCGTGAAGCTTTCTTT. Its protein product is CASSQAGQGREAFF.

The chain joins TRBV5-1 to TRBJ2-2, with 8 bases that match TRBD1. The germline V gene encodes CDR1 SGHRS and CDR2 YFSETQ. Trimming removed 2 bases from V and 3 bases from J; junction bases left unmatched: 12. This CDR3 has 18 amino acids. CDR3 sequence (DNA): TGCGCCAGCAGCTTTATAAGGTCGGACAGGGCATACACCGGGGAGCTGTTTTTT. It codes for CASSFIRSDRAYTGELFF.

This rearrangement joins TRBV18 to TRBJ1-1; D unclear. V lost 4 bases, J lost 3 bases, and 9 bases lay in between. The CDR3 covers 13 residues. CDR1 and CDR2 (germline): KGHSH, LQKENI. The chain's CDR3 is CASSLELDTEAFF. CDR3 nucleotides: TGTGCCAGCTCACTTGAGCTAGACACTGAAGCTTTCTTT.

The chain is built from TRBV25-1 and TRBJ2-7; weak D call: TRBD1 (5 bases). This CDR3 comprises 16 residues. Germline V lookup: CDR1 MGHDK, CDR2 SYGVNS. Trimming took 6 bases from V and 3 from J, leaving 21 bases between them. The CDR3 spells CASSQRGLGHLYEQYF. In DNA form, the CDR3 reads TGTGCCAGCAGCCAAAGGGGCCTCGGACACCTCTACGAGCAGTACTTC.

The chain employs TRBV3-1 (or the pseudogene TRBV3-2) and TRBJ2-5; D might be TRBD1 (5 bases). CDR3 length: 11 residues. CDR1 and CDR2 from the germline V gene are LGHDT and YNNKEL (reference sequence). V was clipped by 9 bases and J by 13 bases, with 18 bases between them. The CDR3 loop is CASRKQGVWYF. DNA of the CDR3: TGTGCCAGTCGAAAGCAGGGTGTTTGGTACTTC.

V and J are TRBV5-1 and TRBJ1-2; no firm D call. Trimming pared 0 bases from V and 0 bases from J, leaving 18 bases between. CDR1 is SGHRS and CDR2 is YFSETQ in the germline V gene. The CDR3 loop spans 18 amino acids. The DNA of the CDR3 is TGCGCCAGCAGCTTGGCGATGACAACCCTGGCCTCTAACTATGGCTACACCTTC. Encoded protein: CASSLAMTTLASNYGYTF.

The chain has TRBV4-3 and TRBJ2-7, with D perhaps TRBD1 (6 bases). Looked up from germline, CDR1 is LGHNA and CDR2 is YSLEER. This CDR3 is 16 amino acids long. The ends were cut back, 0 bases at V and 2 bases at J, with 14 bases in the middle. CDR3 protein: CASSQDSTGSTYEQYF. In nucleotides, the CDR3 is TGCGCCAGCAGCCAAGATAGCACAGGGAGTACCTACGAGCAGTACTTC.

This rearrangement joins TRBV6-5 to TRBJ2-7; TRBD2 matches 9 bases. Germline CDR1 MNHEY, CDR2 SVGAGI. J lost 4 bases, V lost 4 bases, and 5 bases had no gene match. The CDR3 is 14 residues long. CDR3 in DNA: TGTGCCAGCAGTTCGGGTAGCGGGAGATACGAGCAGTACTTC. Its translation is CASSSGSGRYEQYF.

This clone was seen more than once but under ten times. The chain joins TRBV4-1 to TRBJ1-1, with 7 positions matching TRBD1. The V gene end was trimmed by 6 bases and the J gene end by 4 bases; junction bases not matched to a gene: 17. The CDR3 loop spans 17 amino acids. CDR1 is MGHRA, CDR2 YSYEKL, per germline. CDR3 in DNA: TGCGCCAGCAGGCGGACGCAAAATCAGGGGGTGGGCACTGAAGCTTTCTTT. It encodes CASRRTQNQGVGTEAFF.

The chain carries TRBV27 and TRBJ2-5, with 9 bases identical to TRBD1. Germline-derived CDR1 and CDR2 are MNHEY and SMNVEV (reference sequence). With 5 bases clipped from V and 5 bases from J, the junction kept 6 bases outside the gene matches. The CDR3 loop spans 14 amino acids. The CDR3 nucleotides are TGTGCCAGCAGTCGGGGACAGGGATGGGAGACCCAGTACTTC. It codes for CASSRGQGWETQYF.

This CDR3 is CATTPKRDTQYF. CDR3 sequence (DNA): TGTGCCACCACCCCTAAGAGAGATACGCAGTATTTT. The chain links TRBV24-1 to TRBJ2-3; D unclear. V lost 8 bases and J lost 5, with 10 bases in between. The V gene's germline CDR1 is KGHDR and CDR2 SFDVKD. This CDR3 has 12 amino acids.